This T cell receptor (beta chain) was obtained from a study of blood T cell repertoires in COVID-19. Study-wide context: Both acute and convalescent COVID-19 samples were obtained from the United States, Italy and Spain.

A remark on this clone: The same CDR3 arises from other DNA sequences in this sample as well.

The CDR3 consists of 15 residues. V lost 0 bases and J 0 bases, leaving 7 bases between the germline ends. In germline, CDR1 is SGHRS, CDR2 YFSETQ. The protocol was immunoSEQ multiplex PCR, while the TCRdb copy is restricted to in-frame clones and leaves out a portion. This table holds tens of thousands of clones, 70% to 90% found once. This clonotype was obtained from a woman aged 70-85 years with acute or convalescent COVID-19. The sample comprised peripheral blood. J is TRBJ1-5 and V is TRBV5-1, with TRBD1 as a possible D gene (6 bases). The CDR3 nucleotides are TGCGCCAGCAGCTTGGAAGGGGGTAGCAATCAGCCCCAGCATTTT. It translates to CASSLEGGSNQPQHF.